This T cell receptor (beta chain) was sequenced during a study of technical replicates of blood from a few donors. This table comes from immunoSEQ multiplex PCR, and its TCRdb copy is limited to in-frame clones, with some not included. The sample has about 13,000 clones, 75% to 85% seen once. Germline loops: CDR1 SGHKS, CDR2 YYEKEE (reference sequence). This CDR3 is 19 amino acids long. Unmatched junction bases numbered 18, after V lost 4 bases and J lost 4 bases. The source is a human donor in good health. The sample comprised PBMCs. This rearrangement joins TRBV5-5 to TRBJ1-5; 9 bases agree with TRBD1. The CDR3 coding sequence is TGTGCCAGCAGCCAAATTCCGGGACAGGGTAATATGAGGAATCAGCCCCAGCATTTT. It codes for CASSQIPGQGNMRNQPQHF. The entire variable domain, with the rest obtained from reference TRBV5-5 and TRBJ1-5, is as follows: DAGVTQSPTHLIKTRGQQVTLRCSPISGHKSVSWYQQVLGQGPQFIFQYYEKEERGRGNFPDRFSARQFPNYSSELNVNALLLGDSALYLCASSQIPGQGNMRNQPQHFGDGTRLSIL.